What follows are 25 T cell receptor beta chains derived from one specimen sequenced in a study of identical twins. TCRdb reprocessed the 5' RACE reads with MiXCR, giving one entry per CDR3 protein. The data show some 460,000 distinct CDR3 sequences, about 14% seen once. This same sample was also part of a study on yellow fever vaccine responses in identical twins.

The source material was CD4+ T cells sorted from blood. All receptors come from a woman between 18 and 29 years old in good health.

To note about this clonotype: At one boundary the junction diverges from the germline segment, which might be a read error. This chain joins TRBV10-3 and TRBJ2-7; 8 bases are shared with TRBD2. This CDR3 contains 16 residues. CDR1 is ENHRY and CDR2 is SYGVKD in the germline V gene. The CDR3 protein is CAISERGSGMKYVQYF. CDR3 coding DNA: TGTGCCATCAGTGAGAGGGGTAGCGGGATGAAGTACGTGCAGTACTTC.

The chain recombines TRBV20-1 with TRBJ2-2; D unresolved. This CDR3 has 14 residues. CDR1 and CDR2 from the germline V gene are DFQATT and SNEGSKA (reference sequence). The V and J ends lost 0 bases and 4 bases respectively, with 9 bases between them. The CDR3 sequence: CSARDLTFTGELFF. CDR3 nucleotide sequence: TGCAGTGCTAGAGATTTGACCTTCACCGGGGAGCTGTTTTTT.

This clonotype was seen a few times. The chain couples TRBV6-6 to TRBJ2-5; 7 bases are a match to TRBD1. J lost 4 bases, V lost 7 bases, and 3 bases had no gene match. CDR3 length: 12 amino acids. Germline CDR1 MNHNY, CDR2 SVGAGI (reference sequence). The CDR3 DNA is TGTGCCAGCAAAGGGGGCGCAGAGACCCAGTACTTC. This encodes CASKGGAETQYF.

This clonotype has a handful of counts. The rearrangement joins TRBV25-1 to TRBJ2-3, with D unclear. The CDR3 runs to 12 residues. The germline CDR1 and CDR2 sequences are MGHDK and SYGVNS. The V end was cut by 8 bases, the J end by 0 bases, with 6 bases between. CDR3 DNA: TGTGCCAGCGTAAATAGCACAGATACGCAGTATTTT. It codes for CASVNSTDTQYF.

This clonotype was counted only a few times. The chain uses TRBV7-8 and TRBJ2-4; D is uncertain. The CDR3 covers 15 residues. Germline V gene data show CDR1 as SGHVS and CDR2 as FQNEAQ. Trimming took 1 base from V and 2 from J, leaving 9 bases between them. Here the CDR3 DNA reads TGTGCCAGCAGCTTAGAAGTAGGGTCCAAAAACATTCAGTACTTC. Translation gives CASSLEVGSKNIQYF.

This clonotype was detected only a few times. The chain is built from TRBV11-2 and TRBJ2-1; D is ambiguous. In germline, CDR1 is SGHAT, CDR2 FQNNGV. Trimming left V 5 bases short and J 4 bases short, with 15 bases between. This CDR3 region has 15 residues. CDR3 protein: CASSATDPFYNEQFF. CDR3 coding DNA: TGTGCCAGCAGCGCCACCGACCCATTTTACAATGAGCAGTTCTTC.

This chain connects TRBV11-2 to TRBJ2-5; D not certain. The CDR3 length is 14 residues. V lost 2 bases, J lost 5 bases, and 12 bases lay in between. Germline V gene sequence: CDR1 SGHAT, CDR2 FQNNGV. This chain's CDR3 is CASSLMGPPETQYF. DNA for the CDR3: TGTGCCAGCAGCTTAATGGGCCCCCCGGAGACCCAGTACTTC.

This rearrangement joins TRBV24-1 to TRBJ2-7, with D tentatively TRBD1 (6 bases). Trimming pared 3 bases from V and 3 bases from J, leaving 14 bases between. Germline loops: CDR1 KGHDR, CDR2 SFDVKD. The CDR3 has 15 amino acids. The CDR3: CATSDRTDSNYEQYF. The CDR3 DNA is TGTGCCACCAGTGATCGCACGGACAGCAACTACGAGCAGTACTTC.

CDR3 in amino acids: CASSVAQTARGAFF. Here the CDR3 DNA reads TGTGCCAGCAGCGTAGCCCAAACGGCGAGGGGAGCTTTCTTT. This chain connects TRBV6-1 to TRBJ1-1; D is perhaps TRBD1 (5 bases). Germline CDR1 reads MNHNS; CDR2 reads SASEGT. V lost 6 bases and J 10 bases, leaving 21 bases between the germline ends. This CDR3 spans 14 amino acids.

This clonotype has just a few counts. The J gene is TRBJ2-2, the V gene TRBV9, with D perhaps TRBD2 (6 bases). Trimming pared 6 bases from V and 8 bases from J, leaving 17 bases between. The CDR3 totals 14 residues. Germline lookup yields CDR1 SGDLS and CDR2 YYNGEE. In nucleotides, the CDR3 is TGTGCCAGCACCCCAGTGCGGGGTTCTGGGGAGCTGTTTTTT. As protein: CASTPVRGSGELFF.

CDR3 protein: CASRDRASGKNEQFF. DNA of the CDR3: TGCGCCAGCAGGGACCGGGCTAGCGGGAAGAATGAGCAGTTCTTC. This chain joins TRBV5-1 and TRBJ2-1; 9 nucleotides align to TRBD2. The V segment lost 5 bases and the J segment 7 bases; nucleotides outside the gene matches: 10. The CDR3 runs to 15 residues. Germline values: CDR1 SGHRS, CDR2 YFSETQ.

This clonotype was observed a few times. The rearrangement joins TRBV5-5 to TRBJ1-1, with D maybe TRBD1 (6 bases). V shed 2 bases and J shed 8 bases, with 22 bases lying between them. The germline CDR1 and CDR2 sequences are SGHKS and YYEKEE (reference sequence). The CDR3 covers 16 residues. CDR3 residues: CASSFGRPGAGLEAFF. DNA of the CDR3: TGTGCCAGCAGCTTTGGTCGCCCAGGGGCGGGACTGGAAGCTTTCTTT.

The sample holds many counts of this clonotype. CDR3 DNA sequence: TGTGCCAGCAGGTCTGCGGGACAAACCTACGAGCAGTACTTC. Protein sequence: CASRSAGQTYEQYF. The chain has TRBV28 and TRBJ2-7; possibly TRBD1 or TRBD2 for D (6 bases each). Trimming pared 6 bases from V and 2 bases from J, leaving 14 bases between. The V gene's germline CDR1 is MDHEN and CDR2 SYDVKM. The CDR3 contains 14 residues. Full variable domain (rest looked up from reference TRBV28 and TRBJ2-7): DVKVTQSSRYLVKRTGEKVFLECVQDMDHENMFWYRQDPGLGLRLIYFSYDVKMKEKGDIPEGYSVSREKKERFSLILESASTNQTSMYLCASRSAGQTYEQYFGPGTRLTVT.

The chain joins TRBV5-6 to TRBJ2-3; the D gene is possibly TRBD2 (5 bases). V lost 7 bases, J lost 3 bases, and 18 bases lay in between. The CDR3 sequence is 15 residues long. Germline CDR1 and CDR2: SGHDT and YYEEEE. The CDR3 nucleotides read TGTGCCAGCCTCCCCCCAGAGGGCCGGACAGATACGCAGTATTTT. It is translated as CASLPPEGRTDTQYF.

This clonotype has a handful of counts. The CDR3 reads CARPTSGKGSYNSPLHF. CDR3 DNA sequence: TGTGCCAGGCCGACCTCAGGGAAAGGGTCCTATAATTCACCCCTCCACTTT. The chain combines TRBV5-3 with TRBJ1-6; D is perhaps TRBD1 (5 bases). TRBV5-3 is treated as an ORF (open reading frame) with a function not yet certain. The CDR3 contains 17 residues. Trimming pared 8 bases from V and 1 base from J, leaving 19 bases between.

This chain connects TRBV12-3 or TRBV12-4 to TRBJ1-1; D unresolved. The CDR3 totals 11 residues. The V gene lost 5 bases and the J gene lost 11 bases, with 12 bases spanning the gap. The CDR3: CASSPDRRAFF. The CDR3 DNA is TGTGCCAGCAGTCCGGACCGGAGGGCTTTCTTT.

This clonotype was detected only a few times. V usage is TRBV5-1 and J usage is TRBJ2-7, with D perhaps TRBD1 (6 bases). Trimming left V 2 bases short and J 5 bases short, with 14 bases between. The length of the CDR3 is 14 residues. Germline V gene sequence: CDR1 SGHRS, CDR2 YFSETQ. The CDR3 coding sequence is TGCGCCAGCAGCTTCTACAGGGAGTCCCACGAGCAGTACTTC. Translation: CASSFYRESHEQYF. The full variable domain, its missing parts supplied by reference TRBV5-1 and TRBJ2-7, is KAGVTQTPRYLIKTRGQQVTLSCSPISGHRSVSWYQQTPGQGLQFLFEYFSETQRNKGNFPGRFSGRQFSNSRSEMNVSTLELGDSALYLCASSFYRESHEQYFGPGTRLTVT.

This clonotype has a handful of counts. V is TRBV5-6 and J is TRBJ2-7; 10 bases line up with TRBD2. The CDR3 is made up of 19 amino acids. The germline V gene encodes CDR1 SGHDT and CDR2 YYEEEE. The junction had 20 bases not matched to a gene; V was cut back by 3 bases and J by 5 bases. CDR3 DNA: TGTGCCAGCAGCTCGGACAGGGAGGTGGTCCTAGCGGGAGCCAACGAGCAGTACTTC. Translating it yields CASSSDREVVLAGANEQYF.

The CDR3 DNA is TGTGCCAGCAGCACTGAGGCGGGAGGATACAATGAGCAGTTCTTC. The encoded protein is CASSTEAGGYNEQFF. The V and J genes are TRBV6-1 and TRBJ2-1; 8 bases line up with TRBD2. V shed 6 bases and J 4 bases; nucleotides not matched to a gene: 8. CDR3 length: 15 residues. In germline, CDR1 is MNHNS, CDR2 SASEGT.

This clonotype was counted a few times. V usage is TRBV5-1 and J usage is TRBJ2-2; tentatively, D is TRBD1 (6 bases). Per the germline V gene, CDR1 is SGHRS and CDR2 is YFSETQ. Trimming stripped 3 bases from V and 3 bases from J, with 12 bases between. The length of the CDR3 is 15 residues. The CDR3 DNA reads TGCGCCAGCAGCTCAGTCAGACAGGACACCGGGGAGCTGTTTTTT. Residues: CASSSVRQDTGELFF.

The V and J genes are TRBV15 and TRBJ1-2, with 9 bases that match TRBD1. The germline V gene has CDR1 LNHNV and CDR2 YYDKDF (reference sequence). The CDR3 consists of 16 residues. Trimming cost V 0 bases and J 6 bases; bases outside gene matches: 8. Written as DNA, the CDR3 is TGTGCCACCAGCAGAGATCGTCAGACAGGGGGTGATGGCTACACCTTC. Residues: CATSRDRQTGGDGYTF.

V gene TRBV3-1 combines with J gene TRBJ1-2, with D possibly being TRBD1 (5 bases). The germline V and J ends were trimmed by 4 bases and 3 bases, with 18 bases remaining between them. Germline-derived CDR1 and CDR2 are LGHDT and YNNKEL (reference sequence). The CDR3 totals 16 residues. As DNA, the CDR3 is TGTGCCAGCAGCCCGTGGGGACCGAGCTCTGACTATGGCTACACCTTC. Encoded protein: CASSPWGPSSDYGYTF.

This clonotype was counted between two and nine times. The chain has TRBV2 and TRBJ2-3; 9 positions agree with TRBD2. Trimming took 3 bases from V and 6 from J; bases not matched to a gene: 7. This CDR3 spans 15 amino acids. Germline values: CDR1 SNHLY, CDR2 FYNNEI. CDR3 coding DNA: TGTGCCAGCAGTGACCTAGCGGGGCCAGGGGATACGCAGTATTTT. It yields the protein CASSDLAGPGDTQYF.

This clonotype was detected many times. J is TRBJ1-1 and V is TRBV5-5, with D possibly matching TRBD1 (5 bases). Germline values: CDR1 SGHKS, CDR2 YYEKEE (reference sequence). This CDR3 is 14 amino acids long. V shed 0 bases and J shed 5 bases, with 11 bases lying between them. The CDR3 reads CASSLGGYGTEAFF. In DNA form, the CDR3 reads TGTGCCAGCAGCTTGGGGGGCTATGGAACTGAAGCTTTCTTT.

This clonotype turned up a few times. CDR3 bases: TGCATGGCGAACACTGAAGCTTTCTTT. It specifies CMANTEAFF. The chain couples TRBV20-1 to TRBJ1-1; no definite D call. The CDR3 extends over 9 amino acids. The V gene's germline CDR1 is DFQATT and CDR2 SNEGSKA (reference sequence).